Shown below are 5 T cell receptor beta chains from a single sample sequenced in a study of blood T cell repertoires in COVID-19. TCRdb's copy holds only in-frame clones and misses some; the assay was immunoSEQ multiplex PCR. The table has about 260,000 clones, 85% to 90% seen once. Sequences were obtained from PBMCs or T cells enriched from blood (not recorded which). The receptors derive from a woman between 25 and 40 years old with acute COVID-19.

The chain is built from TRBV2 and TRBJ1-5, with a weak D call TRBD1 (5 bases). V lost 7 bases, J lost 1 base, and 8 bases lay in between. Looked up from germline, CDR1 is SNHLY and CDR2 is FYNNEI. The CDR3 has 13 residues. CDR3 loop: CASKGASNQPQHF. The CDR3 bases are TGTGCCAGCAAAGGGGCCAGCAATCAGCCCCAGCATTTT.

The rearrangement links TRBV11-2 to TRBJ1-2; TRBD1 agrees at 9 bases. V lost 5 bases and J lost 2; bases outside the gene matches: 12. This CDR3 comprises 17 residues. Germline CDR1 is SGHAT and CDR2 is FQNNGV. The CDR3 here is CASSGRQGDPQNYGYTF. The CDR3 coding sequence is TGTGCCAGCAGCGGACGACAGGGGGACCCTCAAAACTATGGCTACACCTTC. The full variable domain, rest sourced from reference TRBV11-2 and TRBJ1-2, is EAGVAQSPRYKIIEKRQSVAFWCNPISGHATLYWYQQILGQGPKLLIQFQNNGVVDDSQLPKDRFSAERLKGVDSTLKIQPAKLEDSAVYLCASSGRQGDPQNYGYTFGSGTRLTVV.

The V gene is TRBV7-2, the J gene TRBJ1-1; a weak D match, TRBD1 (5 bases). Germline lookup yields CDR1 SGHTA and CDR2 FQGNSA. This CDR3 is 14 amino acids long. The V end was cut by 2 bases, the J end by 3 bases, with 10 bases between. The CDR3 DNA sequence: TGTGCCAGCAGCTTAAAGGGGAAGGACACTGAAGCTTTCTTT. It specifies CASSLKGKDTEAFF. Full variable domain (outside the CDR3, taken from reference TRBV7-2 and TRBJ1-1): GAGVSQSPSNKVTEKGKDVELRCDPISGHTALYWYRQSLGQGLEFLIYFQGNSAPDKSGLPSDRFSAERTGGSVSTLTIQRTQQEDSAVYLCASSLKGKDTEAFFGQGTRLTVV.

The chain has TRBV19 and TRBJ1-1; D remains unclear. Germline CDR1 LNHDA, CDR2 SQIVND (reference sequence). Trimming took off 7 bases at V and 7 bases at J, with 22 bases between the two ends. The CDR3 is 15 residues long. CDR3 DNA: TGTGCCAGTAAGACGGCCGGTGGGCCCAGTTTTGAAGCTTTCTTT. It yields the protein CASKTAGGPSFEAFF.

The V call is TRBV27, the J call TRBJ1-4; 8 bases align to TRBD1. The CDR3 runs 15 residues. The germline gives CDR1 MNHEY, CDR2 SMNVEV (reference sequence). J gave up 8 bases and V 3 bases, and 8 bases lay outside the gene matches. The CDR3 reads CASSFISRGREKLFF. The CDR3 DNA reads TGTGCCAGCAGTTTCATAAGCAGGGGGCGCGAAAAACTGTTTTTT.